This TCR beta chain was sequenced during a study of control samples from healthy donors and cancer patients. Trimming shortened V by 5 bases and J by 2 bases, and 9 bases separated the two germline ends. The V gene's germline CDR1 is GTSNPN and CDR2 SVGIG (reference sequence). The CDR3 runs to 13 residues. The assay was immunoSEQ multiplex PCR, and TCRdb's table has in-frame clones only and misses some. Of under 140,000 clones listed, roughly 90% are singletons. The receptor's source is a woman aged 55 to 70 with lung cancer. The sample consisted of PBMCs. The chain has TRBV30 and TRBJ2-2, with D unresolved. CDR3 nucleotides: TGTGCCTGGGATATCGTAAACACCGGGGAGCTGTTTTTT. Protein sequence: CAWDIVNTGELFF. The full variable domain, with the rest looked up from reference TRBV30 and TRBJ2-2, is SQTIHQWPATLVQPVGSPLSLECTVEGTSNPNLYWYRQAAGRGLQLLFYSVGIGQISSEVPQNLSASRPQDRQFILSSKKLLLSDSGFYLCAWDIVNTGELFFGEGSRLTVL.